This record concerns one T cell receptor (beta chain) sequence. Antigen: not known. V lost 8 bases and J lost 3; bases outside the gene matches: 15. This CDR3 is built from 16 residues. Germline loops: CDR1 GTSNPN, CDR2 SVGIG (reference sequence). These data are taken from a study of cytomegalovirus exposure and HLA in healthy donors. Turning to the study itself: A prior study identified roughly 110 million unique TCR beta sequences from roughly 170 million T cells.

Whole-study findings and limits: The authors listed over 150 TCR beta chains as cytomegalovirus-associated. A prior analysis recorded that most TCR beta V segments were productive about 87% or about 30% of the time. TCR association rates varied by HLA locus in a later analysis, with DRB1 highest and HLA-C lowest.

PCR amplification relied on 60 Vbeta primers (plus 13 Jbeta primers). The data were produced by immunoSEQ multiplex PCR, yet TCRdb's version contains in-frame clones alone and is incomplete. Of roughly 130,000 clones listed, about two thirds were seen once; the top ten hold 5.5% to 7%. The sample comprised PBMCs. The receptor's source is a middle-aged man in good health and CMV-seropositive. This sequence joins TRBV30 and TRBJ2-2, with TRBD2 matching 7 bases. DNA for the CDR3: TGTGCCGGGGAGGGTGGTACCGATGGGGACACCGGGGAGCTGTTTTTT. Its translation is CAGEGGTDGDTGELFF.